The next 21 T cell receptor beta chains were all read from a single sample in a study of blood T cell repertoires in COVID-19. Repertoires were generated with immunoSEQ multiplex PCR, while TCRdb's copy carries only in-frame clones and drops some. This table holds fewer than 200,000 clones, roughly 79% found once. The sequenced sample was peripheral blood. Source of these receptors: an elderly woman with COVID-19, enrolled during active disease.

The chain employs TRBV7-2 and TRBJ1-6, with D perhaps TRBD1 (5 bases). Trimming removed 1 base at V and 10 bases at J, with 11 bases between. The CDR3 is made up of 14 amino acids. CDR1 SGHTA and CDR2 FQGNSA come from the germline V gene. CDR3 residues: CASSLGQGGSPLHF. CDR3 nucleotide sequence: TGTGCCAGCAGCTTAGGGCAGGGAGGCTCACCCCTCCACTTT.

The rearrangement uses TRBV20-1 and TRBJ2-5; a weak D match, TRBD2 (6 bases). The V gene lost 3 bases and the J gene lost 0 bases, with 17 bases spanning the gap. The CDR3 runs 16 residues. Germline V lookup: CDR1 DFQATT, CDR2 SNEGSKA (reference sequence). CDR3 amino acids: CSASPGWGVNQETQYF. The DNA of the CDR3 is TGCAGTGCTAGTCCAGGGTGGGGGGTAAACCAAGAGACCCAGTACTTC.

The gene calls are TRBV19 and TRBJ2-3; TRBD2 might be the D (7 bases). Germline V gives CDR1 LNHDA, CDR2 SQIVND (reference sequence). The CDR3 loop spans 15 amino acids. Trimming shortened V by 5 bases and J by 7 bases, and 19 bases separated the two germline ends. CDR3 in DNA: TGTGCCAGTAGTCCATTCGTCGGGGGGCTGAATACGCAGTATTTT. It is translated as CASSPFVGGLNTQYF.

This chain uses TRBV27 with TRBJ2-3; 8 bases fit TRBD1. The CDR3 sequence is 16 residues long. With 2 bases clipped from V and 3 bases from J, the junction kept 7 bases outside the gene matches. The germline V gene encodes CDR1 MNHEY and CDR2 SMNVEV (reference sequence). The CDR3, as DNA: TGTGCCAGCAGTTTACGGGGTACAGGGGGTACAGATACGCAGTATTTT. Translating gives CASSLRGTGGTDTQYF.

This chain uses TRBV18 with TRBJ1-2, with 7 nucleotides matching TRBD1. Germline CDR1 and CDR2: KGHSH and LQKENI. The J segment lost 2 bases and the V segment lost 3 bases, leaving 0 bases of the junction unmatched. The CDR3 loop spans 13 amino acids. The CDR3 sequence is CASSPGQNYGYTF. The DNA for the CDR3 is TGTGCCAGCTCACCGGGACAGAACTATGGCTACACCTTC.

This clone was detected only a few times. This chain joins TRBV10-2 and TRBJ2-1, with TRBD2 matching 10 bases. The V gene end was trimmed by 7 bases and the J gene end by 5 bases; junction bases not matched to a gene: 5. Germline CDR1 WSHSY, CDR2 SAAADI. CDR3 length: 14 residues. The CDR3 bases are TGCGCCAGCACGGGAGCGGGAGGGAACAATGAGCAGTTCTTC. It specifies CASTGAGGNNEQFF.

This clone was detected once. The chain carries TRBV7-9 and TRBJ1-1; D may be TRBD1 (6 bases). The CDR3 totals 15 residues. From germline, CDR1 is SEHNR and CDR2 FQNEAQ (reference sequence). V lost 1 base, J lost 6 bases, and 15 bases lay in between. CDR3 residues: CASSLGGQWYAEAFF. In DNA, the CDR3 is TGTGCCAGCAGCTTAGGGGGGCAGTGGTATGCTGAAGCTTTCTTT. The full variable domain, rest sourced from reference TRBV7-9 and TRBJ1-1, is DTGVSQNPRHKITKRGQNVTFRCDPISEHNRLYWYRQTLGQGPEFLTYFQNEAQLEKSRLLSDRFSAERPKGSFSTLEIQRTEQGDSAMYLCASSLGGQWYAEAFFGQGTRLTVV.

V usage is TRBV29-1 and J usage is TRBJ1-1; a possible D gene is TRBD1 (6 bases). CDR3 length: 12 amino acids. Between the trimmed V and J ends, which lost 4 bases and 2 bases, there was a span of 8 bases. CDR1 and CDR2 (germline): SQVTM, ANQGSEA. The CDR3 loop reads CSVGGTNTEAFF. The CDR3 DNA is TGCAGCGTTGGAGGGACAAACACTGAAGCTTTCTTT. Complete variable domain (other parts from reference TRBV29-1 and TRBJ1-1): SAVISQKPSRDICQRGTSLTIQCQVDSQVTMMFWYRQQPGQSLTLIATANQGSEATYESGFVIDKFPISRPNLTFSTLTVSNMSPEDSSIYLCSVGGTNTEAFFGQGTRLTVV.

This chain connects TRBV2 to TRBJ1-6; unclear D gene. Between the trimmed V and J ends, which lost 0 bases and 11 bases, there was a span of 8 bases. Germline V gene lookup returns CDR1 SNHLY and CDR2 FYNNEI. The CDR3 has 13 residues. The CDR3 loop reads CASSEARLPPLHF. The CDR3 DNA reads as TGTGCCAGCAGTGAAGCGAGACTGCCACCCCTCCACTTT.

The J gene is TRBJ1-1, the V gene TRBV6-2 or TRBV6-3; TRBD1 is a possible D gene (5 bases). CDR3 length: 16 residues. V dropped 0 bases and J dropped 3 bases, with 14 bases sitting between them. Germline loops: CDR1 MNHEY, CDR2 SVGEGT. The CDR3 coding sequence is TGTGCCAGCAGTTACTCGACTCCAGGGAAGTACACTGAAGCTTTCTTT. It yields the protein CASSYSTPGKYTEAFF.

V and J are TRBV4-1 and TRBJ2-3; 10 bases match TRBD2. Per the germline V gene, CDR1 is MGHRA and CDR2 is YSYEKL. This CDR3 is built from 18 residues. Germline trimming cut 3 bases from V and 0 bases from J; bases unmatched to any gene: 9. CDR3 residues: CASSHTSGAPSSTDTQYF. The CDR3 region has the DNA TGCGCCAGCAGCCATACTAGCGGGGCCCCTTCTAGCACAGATACGCAGTATTTT.

V is TRBV15 and J is TRBJ2-3; 8 bases align to TRBD2. The junction had 8 bases not matched to a gene; V was cut back by 3 bases and J by 3 bases. Germline CDR1 and CDR2: LNHNV and YYDKDF (reference sequence). This CDR3 spans 16 amino acids. For the CDR3, the DNA is TGTGCCACCAGCAGGGCAGCGGGGGCTGGGACAGATACGCAGTATTTT. Translating it yields CATSRAAGAGTDTQYF.

The chain joins TRBV18 to TRBJ2-1; 10 nucleotides align to TRBD2. Germline CDR1 reads KGHSH; CDR2 reads LQKENI. The CDR3 sequence is 16 residues long. The V gene end was trimmed by 4 bases and the J gene end by 3 bases; junction bases not matched to a gene: 6. The CDR3 DNA sequence: TGTGCCAGCTCACTACCAACTAGCGGGAACTACAATGAGCAGTTCTTC. It is translated as CASSLPTSGNYNEQFF.

The genes are TRBV9 and TRBJ2-1; the match to TRBD1 covers 10 bases. The CDR3 covers 17 residues. Germline CDR1 is SGDLS and CDR2 is YYNGEE. Trimming took 4 bases from V and 3 from J; bases not matched to a gene: 10. CDR3 in DNA: TGTGCCAGCAGCCGGGACAGGGGTCGGATGGGCTACAATGAGCAGTTCTTC. Amino acids: CASSRDRGRMGYNEQFF.

The chain recombines TRBV6-5 with TRBJ1-2; perhaps TRBD1 as D (5 bases). The germline gives CDR1 MNHEY, CDR2 SVGAGI. Trimming cost V 4 bases and J 2 bases, with 11 bases left between them. This CDR3 has 14 amino acids. CDR3: CASSLSTENYGYTF. The CDR3 region has the DNA TGTGCCAGCAGTTTGTCGACAGAAAACTATGGCTACACCTTC.

The rearrangement joins TRBV5-1 to TRBJ2-1; 13 bases match TRBD2. The CDR3 sequence is 15 residues long. Unmatched junction bases numbered 3, after V lost 2 bases and J lost 7 bases. CDR1 and CDR2 from the germline V gene are SGHRS and YFSETQ. As DNA, the CDR3 is TGCGCCAGCAGCTTTGGACTAGCGGGAGTAAATGAGCAGTTCTTC. Its protein is CASSFGLAGVNEQFF.

V usage is TRBV19 and J usage is TRBJ2-7; TRBD2 matches at 7 bases. The CDR3 is 15 amino acids. Germline V lookup: CDR1 LNHDA, CDR2 SQIVND (reference sequence). Trimming took 5 bases from V and 4 from J; bases not matched to a gene: 11. CDR3 sequence: CASSPGLEWVYEQYF. The CDR3 DNA follows: TGTGCCAGTAGTCCCGGACTAGAATGGGTATACGAGCAGTACTTC.

The genes are TRBV5-1 and TRBJ2-3, with 10 bases identical to TRBD2. V lost 6 bases, J lost 2 bases, and 9 bases stayed unmatched. Germline CDR1 reads SGHRS; CDR2 reads YFSETQ. The CDR3 length is 16 residues. In nucleotides, the CDR3 is TGCGCCAGCACTCCCACCGGGACTAGCGCCACAGATACGCAGTATTTT. This encodes CASTPTGTSATDTQYF.

The chain is built from TRBV19 and TRBJ2-1; TRBD2 matches 10 bases. The germline CDR1 and CDR2 sequences are LNHDA and SQIVND (reference sequence). J gave up 4 bases and V 4 bases, and 4 bases lay outside the gene matches. This CDR3 region has 15 residues. The CDR3 is CASSTSGRSYNEQFF. Written as DNA, the CDR3 is TGTGCCAGTAGTACTAGCGGGAGATCTTACAATGAGCAGTTCTTC. Full variable domain (remainder filled in from reference TRBV19 and TRBJ2-1): DGGITQSPKYLFRKEGQNVTLSCEQNLNHDAMYWYRQDPGQGLRLIYYSQIVNDFQKGDIAEGYSVSREKKESFPLTVTSAQKNPTAFYLCASSTSGRSYNEQFFGPGTRLTVL.

This clone has just a few counts. CDR3 amino acids: CASSPSGALYEQYF. The CDR3 DNA sequence: TGTGCCAGTAGTCCTAGCGGGGCCCTTTACGAGCAGTACTTC. The gene calls are TRBV19 and TRBJ2-7; TRBD2 agrees at 9 bases. This CDR3 has 14 residues. Germline CDR1 LNHDA, CDR2 SQIVND (reference sequence). V was clipped by 5 bases and J by 4 bases; unmatched bases: 6.

This chain connects TRBV30 to TRBJ1-5, with 8 bases identical to TRBD1. With 5 bases clipped from V and 6 bases from J, the junction kept 6 bases outside the gene matches. CDR3 length: 13 residues. The germline V gene has CDR1 GTSNPN and CDR2 SVGIG (reference sequence). Here the CDR3 reads CAWGLDRAQPQHF. The DNA of the CDR3 is TGTGCCTGGGGCCTGGACAGGGCTCAGCCCCAGCATTTT.